The table lists the clone carrying this T cell receptor beta chain with a few counts. The target antigen is unknown. Germline V gives CDR1 MNHEY, CDR2 SVGEGT. CDR3 length: 15 residues. V was clipped by 6 bases and J by 5 bases, with 14 bases between them. This sample is drawn from a study of regulatory T cells in long-lasting Graves disease. Findings and caveats of the study: With 2,500 to 3,500 shared public clonotypes, persistent patients exceeded new patients, who shared about a thousand. TRBV28, TRBJ1-2 and TRBJ2-5 were segments that persistent disease favored.

Arm-PCR with iRepertoire HTBI primers amplified the CDR3 regions for these TCR beta libraries. TCRdb fed the multiplex PCR reads into MiXCR, producing one record per CDR3 protein. The table lists 600,000 to 800,000 distinct CDR3 sequences, about 30% of them singletons. Indicated time point: persistent/refractory GD, antithyroid drugs over 5 years with positive TRAb. The TCR library was made from RNA that had been extracted from PBMCs in TRIzol. The V and J genes are TRBV6-2 or TRBV6-3 and TRBJ1-6; D may be TRBD1 (5 bases). This material consisted of peripheral blood mononuclear cells (PBMCs), taken when the disease was refractory, from a patient treated with antithyroid drugs. The receptor comes from a female donor with Graves disease. The DNA for the CDR3 is TGTGCCAGCAGGGCCCCGGGACCGAATAATTCACCCCTCCACTTT. It is translated as CASRAPGPNNSPLHF.